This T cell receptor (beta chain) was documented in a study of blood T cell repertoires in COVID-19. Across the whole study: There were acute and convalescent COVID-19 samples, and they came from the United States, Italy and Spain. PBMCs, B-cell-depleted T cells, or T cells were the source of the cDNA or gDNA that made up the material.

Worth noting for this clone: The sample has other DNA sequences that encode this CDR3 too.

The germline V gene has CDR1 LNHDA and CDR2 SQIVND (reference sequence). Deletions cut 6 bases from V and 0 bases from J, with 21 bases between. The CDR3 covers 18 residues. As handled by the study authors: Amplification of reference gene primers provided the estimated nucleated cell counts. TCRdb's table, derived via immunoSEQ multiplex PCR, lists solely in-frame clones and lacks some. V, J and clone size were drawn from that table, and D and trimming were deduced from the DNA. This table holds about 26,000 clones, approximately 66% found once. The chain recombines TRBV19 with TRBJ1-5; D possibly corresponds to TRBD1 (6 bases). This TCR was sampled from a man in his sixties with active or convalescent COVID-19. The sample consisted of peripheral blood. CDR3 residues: CASSRGGGRGASNQPQHF. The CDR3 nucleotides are TGTGCCAGTAGCCGTGGGGGGGGGCGCGGGGCTAGCAATCAGCCCCAGCATTTT.